These 6 T cell receptor beta chains came from one sample sequenced in a study of cytomegalovirus exposure and HLA in healthy donors. It was with 60 Vbeta and 13 Jbeta primers that the PCR ran. Here immunoSEQ multiplex PCR was the method, and the copy in TCRdb shows in-frame clones only, minus some. Here the sample spans about 200,000 clones, more than 60% being singletons. Specimen: PBMCs. These receptor sequences come from a girl aged 2-10 years in good health and CMV-seronegative.

CDR3 sequence (DNA): TGTGCCAGCAGCTTAGGGCCAGGGACAGATACGCAGTATTTT. This gives the protein CASSLGPGTDTQYF. The J gene is TRBJ2-3, the V gene TRBV7-3; the D gene is possibly TRBD1 (5 bases). V lost 2 bases and J lost 3, with 9 bases in between. The CDR3 totals 14 residues. Germline V gene data show CDR1 as SGHTA and CDR2 as FQGTGA.

CDR3 loop: CASSPFTDYNSPLHF. CDR3 nucleotides: TGTGCCAGCAGCCCGTTCACAGACTATAATTCACCCCTCCACTTT. The V gene is TRBV14, the J gene TRBJ1-6; D uncertain. CDR1 and CDR2 (germline): SGHDN, FVKESK. Between the trimmed V and J ends, which lost 4 bases and 3 bases, there was a span of 10 bases. CDR3 size: 15 residues.

J is TRBJ2-7 and V is TRBV7-3; D might be TRBD1 (8 bases). V dropped 5 bases and J dropped 5 bases, with 13 bases sitting between them. Germline-derived CDR1 and CDR2 are SGHTA and FQGTGA. There are 13 residues in the CDR3. The CDR3 nucleotides are TGTGCCAGCAGCGCCACAGGGGGGGACGAGCAGTACTTC. Encoded protein: CASSATGGDEQYF.

The CDR3 DNA reads TGTGCCAGCAGATCGCAAGATGAAGCCTACTATGGCTACACCTTC. It codes for CASRSQDEAYYGYTF. The V and J genes are TRBV6-5 and TRBJ1-2; D not resolved. The CDR3 loop spans 15 amino acids. Trimming removed 6 bases at V and 3 bases at J, with 17 bases between. Per the germline V gene, CDR1 is MNHEY and CDR2 is SVGAGI.

V usage is TRBV5-4 and J usage is TRBJ2-7; TRBD1 might be the D (5 bases). This CDR3 spans 14 amino acids. The germline V gene has CDR1 SGHNT and CDR2 YYREEE (reference sequence). V was pared by 1 base and J by 5 bases, with 13 bases between. In DNA, the CDR3 is TGTGCCAGCAGCTTGAGTGCAGGGAAGGACGAGCAGTACTTC. Its protein is CASSLSAGKDEQYF.

The chain carries TRBV5-4 and TRBJ1-1; 7 positions agree with TRBD1. Germline V lookup: CDR1 SGHNT, CDR2 YYREEE (reference sequence). J lost 0 bases, V lost 9 bases, and 11 bases had no gene match. There are 15 residues in the CDR3. In DNA form, the CDR3 reads TGTGCCACCGGAGGAGGGGGCTGGGTGAACACTGAAGCTTTCTTT. Translation: CATGGGGWVNTEAFF.